The 13 T cell receptor beta chains reported below all come from one sample, sequenced in a study of vaccination effects on CD4 cells after COVID-19. No antigen has been assigned to these receptors. Ahead of sequencing, the ViraFEST assay grew antigen-specific CD4+ T cells using viral peptide pools. Subsequent to a culture period of under 11 days, CD4+ T cells were isolated. Confirmation by PCR established that the person had SARS-CoV-2 infection between March and December 2020. Profiling relied on immunoSEQ multiplex PCR, and the TCRdb table lists in-frame clones only, not all of them. In the table there are tens of thousands of clones, 75% to 85% of which are singletons. The sequences come from CD4+ T cells from PBMCs cultured with a peptide pool, collected before COVID-19 vaccination. These TCRs come from a human donor who had a prior SARS-CoV-2 infection.

The V and J genes are TRBV23-1 and TRBJ2-3, with D unclear. TRBV23-1 is known as an ORF, though its function is uncertain. The CDR3 length is 18 residues. V lost 3 bases and J 0 bases, leaving 19 bases between the germline ends. The DNA for the CDR3 is TGCGCCAGCAGTCATTCCCTGGGTGCAGGCGCTAGCACAGATACGCAGTATTTT. It translates to CASSHSLGAGASTDTQYF.

V usage is TRBV6-5 and J usage is TRBJ2-2; TRBD1 aligns across 11 bases. Germline V gene data show CDR1 as MNHEY and CDR2 as SVGAGI. The CDR3 extends over 15 amino acids. Unmatched junction bases numbered 7, after V lost 6 bases and J lost 7 bases. CDR3 region: CASRRRDRGYGELFF. CDR3 bases: TGTGCCAGCAGGAGGAGGGACAGGGGGTACGGGGAGCTGTTTTTT.

The table lists this clone with a count of one. This chain joins TRBV6-6 and TRBJ2-7; 8 positions match TRBD1. This CDR3 spans 14 amino acids. In germline, CDR1 is MNHNY, CDR2 SVGAGI (reference sequence). Trimming removed 8 bases from V and 3 bases from J; junction bases left unmatched: 9. The CDR3 spells CASQLGTGNYEQYF. The CDR3 coding sequence is TGTGCCAGCCAGTTAGGGACAGGTAACTACGAGCAGTACTTC.

This clone occurred a few times. The rearrangement uses TRBV9 and TRBJ2-3, with no clear D. Looked up from germline, CDR1 is SGDLS and CDR2 is YYNGEE. The V gene lost 0 bases and the J gene lost 2 bases, with 7 bases spanning the gap. This CDR3 region has 14 residues. The CDR3: CASSVGPNTDTQYF. CDR3 coding DNA: TGTGCCAGCAGCGTAGGCCCTAACACAGATACGCAGTATTTT.

The chain uses TRBV7-6 and TRBJ2-7; D may match TRBD1 or TRBD2 (5 bases each). Per germline, CDR1 SGHVS and CDR2 FNYEAQ. V lost 3 bases, J lost 7 bases, and 19 bases lay in between. This CDR3 comprises 15 residues. Here the CDR3 DNA reads TGTGCCAGCAGCTTTGGGACGGGTTTAGGGGTGGAGCAGTACTTC. Translated: CASSFGTGLGVEQYF.

The sample holds a few counts of this clone. This rearrangement joins TRBV28 to TRBJ2-7; a possible D gene is TRBD2 (6 bases). Trimming removed 6 bases from V and 1 base from J, with 19 bases in between. Germline V lookup: CDR1 MDHEN, CDR2 SYDVKM. This CDR3 is built from 16 residues. The CDR3 sequence: CASSPVNSAGSYEQYF. The CDR3 nucleotides are TGTGCCAGCAGCCCGGTCAATTCGGCGGGATCCTACGAGCAGTACTTC.

This rearrangement joins TRBV5-6 to TRBJ1-2; D ambiguous. There are 14 residues in the CDR3. Germline V gives CDR1 SGHDT, CDR2 YYEEEE. Trimming removed 0 bases from V and 2 bases from J, with 8 bases in between. The CDR3 DNA sequence: TGTGCCAGCAGCTTGGATGCACAGAACTATGGCTACACCTTC. It translates to CASSLDAQNYGYTF.

This clone was found a few times. This chain uses TRBV19 with TRBJ2-2; D is unclear. The CDR3 runs 15 residues. Germline CDR1 and CDR2: LNHDA and SQIVND (reference sequence). The V gene lost 3 bases and the J gene lost 2 bases, with 10 bases spanning the gap. The CDR3 protein is CASSIEVGNTGELFF. CDR3 DNA: TGTGCCAGTAGTATTGAAGTTGGAAACACCGGGGAGCTGTTTTTT.

V is TRBV7-3 and J is TRBJ2-1; a weak D match, TRBD2 (7 bases). Germline V gives CDR1 SGHTA, CDR2 FQGTGA. V was trimmed by 1 base and J by 8 bases, leaving 12 bases between them. The CDR3 totals 14 residues. CDR3 in DNA: TGTGCCAGCAGCTTAAGGGGGGGCACCGATGAGCAGTTCTTC. Its protein product is CASSLRGGTDEQFF.

This clone was seen more than once but under ten times. The V and J genes are TRBV11-3 and TRBJ2-2; 10 nucleotides line up with TRBD1. V lost 4 bases, J lost 4 bases, and 6 bases stayed unmatched. The CDR3 length is 16 residues. Germline V gives CDR1 SGHNT, CDR2 YENEEA. This chain's CDR3 is CASSSGQGMATGELFF. The CDR3, as DNA: TGTGCCAGCAGCTCGGGACAGGGGATGGCCACCGGGGAGCTGTTTTTT.

This chain connects TRBV7-2 to TRBJ2-7, with TRBD2 matching 10 bases. Germline trimming cut 5 bases from V and 0 bases from J; bases unmatched to any gene: 7. The CDR3 length is 16 residues. The germline V gene has CDR1 SGHTA and CDR2 FQGNSA. Written as DNA, the CDR3 is TGTGCCAGCAGCATCCTGACTAGCGGGTACTCCTACGAGCAGTACTTC. This encodes CASSILTSGYSYEQYF.

This chain uses TRBV6-2 or TRBV6-3 with TRBJ2-7, with D perhaps given as TRBD1 or TRBD2 (6 bases each). This CDR3 has 16 residues. CDR1 is MNHEY, CDR2 SVGEGT, per germline. Trimming shortened V by 5 bases and J by 0 bases, and 17 bases separated the two germline ends. The CDR3 DNA is TGTGCCAGCAGTCCCCTCGGGGGCCCAAGCTCCTACGAGCAGTACTTC. This codes for CASSPLGGPSSYEQYF.

The chain links TRBV3-1 (or the pseudogene TRBV3-2) to TRBJ2-5; D may be TRBD1 (6 bases). Trimming took off 0 bases at V and 4 bases at J, with 6 bases between the two ends. Germline V gives CDR1 LGHDT, CDR2 YNNKEL (reference sequence). The CDR3 runs to 13 residues. The CDR3 loop is CASSQDRGETQYF. CDR3 DNA: TGTGCCAGCAGCCAAGACAGGGGAGAGACCCAGTACTTC.